The present T cell receptor beta chain was sequenced within a study of T cells in Graves' hyperthyroidism and ophthalmopathy. RNA transcripts were the template for amplifying TCR beta CDR3 regions. The HTBI primer set was used in a first-round RT-PCR of the TCR CDR3. A single record per CDR3 protein comes from TCRdb applying MiXCR to the multiplex PCR reads. The table shows hundreds of thousands of distinct CDR3 sequences, with 15% to 20% occurring only once. This CDR3 spans 14 amino acids. Trimming took 6 bases from V and 2 from J; bases not matched to a gene: 5. Germline V lookup: CDR1 SNHLY, CDR2 FYNNEI. This clonotype was detected many times.

The chain is built from TRBV2 and TRBJ2-5; 8 bases agree with TRBD1. What was sequenced was blood. The source is a woman aged 45-60 years with Graves' hyperthyroidism that later progressed to Graves' ophthalmopathy. The CDR3 protein is CASRPRTGQETQYF. The CDR3 nucleotides read TGTGCCAGCAGGCCCCGGACAGGGCAAGAGACCCAGTACTTC.